This T cell receptor (beta chain) was sequenced in a study of human thymus T cells. Serving as donors were healthy Finnish infants, each of whom was having open corrective surgery for congenital heart defects. Only four of the eight donors provided an approximately 0.45-1 mL blood sample. Measured with immunoSEQ multiplex PCR; TCRdb has only the in-frame clones, and not every one. Here the sample spans more than 50,000 clones, 94% being singletons. The CDR3 is made up of 15 amino acids. Germline values: CDR1 SGHDT, CDR2 YYEEEE. Trimming left V 4 bases short and J 4 bases short, with 14 bases between. The TCR was taken from a boy younger than two with a congenital heart defect but otherwise immunologically healthy. This rearrangement joins TRBV5-6 to TRBJ2-2; D might be TRBD2 (6 bases). Sequences were obtained from blood. The CDR3 loop reads CASSPDGAGTGELFF. CDR3 nucleotides: TGTGCCAGCAGCCCGGACGGAGCGGGCACCGGGGAGCTGTTTTTT.